The source of this T cell receptor beta chain is a study of T cell responses to AZD1222 COVID-19 vaccine. Findings and limits, study-wide: Baseline seropositivity characterized only a handful of AZD1222 recipients. Scientists sampled the repertoires only once the peak T cell response had passed. As reported, nearly half of all spike-specific TCRs target variant regions that are unmutated. White British donors predominated, females outnumbered males, and clonal diversity was possibly underestimated.

Worth noting for this clone: The target antigen is unknown.

Germline CDR1 is MNHEY and CDR2 is SVGEGT. This CDR3 has 14 amino acids. The ends were cut back, 0 bases at V and 6 bases at J, with 12 bases in the middle. Generated by immunoSEQ multiplex PCR, the TCRdb table keeps only in-frame clones and is missing some. This table has nearly 110,000 clones, under 95% appearing once. The gene calls are TRBV6-2 or TRBV6-3 and TRBJ2-7; the D is unclear. The sample in question was peripheral blood, obtained 28 days after the second AZD1222 dose. This sequence originates from an adult who received the AZD1222 COVID-19 vaccine. The chain's CDR3 is CASSYSLLSAEQYF. CDR3 coding DNA: TGTGCCAGCAGTTACTCTCTTCTGTCAGCCGAGCAGTACTTC.